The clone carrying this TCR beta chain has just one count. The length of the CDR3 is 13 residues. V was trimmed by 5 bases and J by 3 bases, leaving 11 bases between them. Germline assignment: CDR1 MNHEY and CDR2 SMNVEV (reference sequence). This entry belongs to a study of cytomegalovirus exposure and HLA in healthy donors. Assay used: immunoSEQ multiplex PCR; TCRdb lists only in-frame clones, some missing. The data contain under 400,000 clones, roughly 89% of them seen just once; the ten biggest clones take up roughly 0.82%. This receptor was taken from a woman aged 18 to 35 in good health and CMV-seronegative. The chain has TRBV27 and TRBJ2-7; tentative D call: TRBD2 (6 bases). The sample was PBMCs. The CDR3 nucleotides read TGTGCCAGCAGTCCGTCGGGACTCTACGAGCAGTACTTC. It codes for CASSPSGLYEQYF.